Each of the 8 T cell receptor beta chains below was sequenced from the same sample in a study of blood T cells in healthy people across ages (dated by TCRdb to 2014 to 2015). Libraries were prepared through 5' RACE. Sequencing relied on an Illumina HiSeq 2500. A second PCR of roughly 7 to 11 cycles was performed with a sample-barcoded 5' primer and a J-beta primer mix. TCRdb reanalyzed the raw reads on its own, using fastp at Q25 for trimming and MiXCR for clone calling, and kept in-frame beta chains. Records with the same CDR3 protein are collapsed into one entry carrying the most frequent genes and DNA. Here the sample has 700,000 to 900,000 distinct CDR3 sequences; roughly 25% occur a single time. Of the sample, around 3% is held by the ten largest clones. This sample was shared with a second study, whose subject was T cells of mothers and their children.

The sample taken for sequencing was blood. The receptor source for this set is a boy younger than 18 in good health.

This clonotype was counted a few times. The rearrangement uses TRBV7-9 and TRBJ2-3; 7 positions match TRBD2. The CDR3 is 19 amino acids. The junction had 20 bases not matched to a gene; V was cut back by 5 bases and J by 3 bases. Germline V gene sequence: CDR1 SEHNR, CDR2 FQNEAQ (reference sequence). CDR3 region: CASSRRVAIRAGQTDTQYF. The CDR3, as DNA: TGTGCCAGCAGCCGCCGGGTCGCGATTAGAGCGGGGCAGACAGATACGCAGTATTTT.

This clonotype was picked up a small number of times. The gene calls are TRBV4-2 and TRBJ2-1; 9 nucleotides agree with TRBD2. The V gene end was trimmed by 3 bases and the J gene end by 8 bases; junction bases not matched to a gene: 5. From germline, CDR1 is LGHNA and CDR2 YNFKEQ. There are 14 residues in the CDR3. The CDR3 here is CASSQGGGAYEQFF. In nucleotides, the CDR3 is TGTGCCAGCAGCCAGGGCGGGGGGGCTTATGAGCAGTTCTTC.

The chain couples TRBV6-1 to TRBJ1-4; weak D call: TRBD1 (5 bases). CDR1 MNHNS and CDR2 SASEGT come from the germline V gene. This CDR3 is 9 amino acids long. Trimming pared 8 bases from V and 10 bases from J, leaving 5 bases between. In nucleotides, the CDR3 is TGTGCCAGCGGGGGAAAACTGTTTTTT. Translation: CASGGKLFF.

V gene TRBV7-9 combines with J gene TRBJ2-7, with D possibly being TRBD1 (5 bases). CDR3 size: 17 residues. V was shortened by 2 bases and J by 4 bases, with 21 bases between the two germline ends. The germline V gene has CDR1 SEHNR and CDR2 FQNEAQ (reference sequence). CDR3 DNA sequence: TGTGCCAGCAGCTTAACTATCGATTCAGGGTCTGGGTACGAGCAGTACTTC. Translated, it gives CASSLTIDSGSGYEQYF.

This clonotype came up once. The V gene is TRBV6-6, the J gene TRBJ2-5, with TRBD2 as a possible D gene (6 bases). Trimming removed 2 bases from V and 4 bases from J, with 17 bases in between. The germline V gene has CDR1 MNHNY and CDR2 SVGAGI (reference sequence). This CDR3 is built from 16 residues. CDR3 sequence: CASSYATGLEGETQYF. DNA for the CDR3: TGTGCCAGCAGTTACGCTACAGGACTGGAGGGAGAGACCCAGTACTTC.

The rearrangement uses TRBV9 and TRBJ2-7; D uncertain. V was cut by 0 bases and J by 7 bases, with 11 bases left in between. The CDR3 has 13 residues. From germline, CDR1 is SGDLS and CDR2 YYNGEE. CDR3 in DNA: TGTGCCAGCAGCGTAGAGGCAGATGGGGAGCAGTACTTC. This gives the protein CASSVEADGEQYF. Combining the CDR3 with reference TRBV9 and TRBJ2-7 gives the whole variable domain DSGVTQTPKHLITATGQRVTLRCSPRSGDLSVYWYQQSLDQGLQFLIQYYNGEERAKGNILERFSAQQFPDLHSELNLSSLELGDSALYFCASSVEADGEQYFGPGTRLTVT.

This clonotype was recorded a few times. The V gene is TRBV6-5, the J gene TRBJ2-5; D ambiguous. The DNA end favors TRBJ2-7, so the J call may be wrong. Germline loops: CDR1 MNHEY, CDR2 SVGAGI. The CDR3 runs 11 residues. The CDR3 here is CASSRFDEQYF. CDR3 bases: TGTGCCAGCAGCCGGTTCGACGAGCAGTACTTC.

The J gene is TRBJ2-6, the V gene TRBV4-1, with D maybe TRBD1 (5 bases). Per the germline V gene, CDR1 is MGHRA and CDR2 is YSYEKL. This CDR3 has 15 residues. Trimming cost V 1 base and J 4 bases, with 8 bases left between them. The CDR3 sequence is CASSQGQLGANVLTF. The DNA of the CDR3 is TGCGCCAGCAGCCAAGGACAGTTGGGGGCCAACGTCCTGACTTTC.